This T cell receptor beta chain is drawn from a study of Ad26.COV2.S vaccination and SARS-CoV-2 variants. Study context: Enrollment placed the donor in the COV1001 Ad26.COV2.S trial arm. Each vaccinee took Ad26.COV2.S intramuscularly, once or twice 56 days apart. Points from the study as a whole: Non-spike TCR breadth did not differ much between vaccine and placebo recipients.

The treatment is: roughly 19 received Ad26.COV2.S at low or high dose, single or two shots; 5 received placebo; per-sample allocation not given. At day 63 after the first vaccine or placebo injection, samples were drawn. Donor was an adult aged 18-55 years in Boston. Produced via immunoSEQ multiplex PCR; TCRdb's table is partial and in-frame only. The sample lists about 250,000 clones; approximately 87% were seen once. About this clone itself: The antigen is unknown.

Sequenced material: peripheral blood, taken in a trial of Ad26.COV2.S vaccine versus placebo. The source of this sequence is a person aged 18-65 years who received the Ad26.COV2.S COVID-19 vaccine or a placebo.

CDR3 amino acids: CASSSSGAVGANVLTF. The CDR3 nucleotides are TGTGCCAGCAGCTCGTCGGGGGCAGTCGGGGCCAACGTCCTGACTTTC. The V call is TRBV7-3, the J call TRBJ2-6; D possibly uses TRBD1 or TRBD2 (6 bases each). This CDR3 is built from 16 residues. The V end was cut by 4 bases, the J end by 4 bases, with 14 bases between. CDR1 and CDR2 from the germline V gene are SGHTA and FQGTGA.